The entry that follows covers one TCR beta chain sequence. This record comes from a study of blood T cell repertoires in COVID-19. Study in general: The analysed material was cDNA or gDNA that came from T cells, B-cell-depleted T cells, or PBMCs.

In the original analysis: Scientists estimated how many nucleated cells there were by amplifying reference gene primers. TCRdb's copy holds only in-frame clones and misses some; the assay was immunoSEQ multiplex PCR. V and J calls and clone size follow that table, whereas D and trimming were derived from the DNA. The sample has about 75,000 clones, 79% seen once; the top ten hold 5.4%. V was clipped by 4 bases and J by 8 bases, with 15 bases between them. CDR1 and CDR2 (germline): SGHTA, FQGNSA. The CDR3 extends over 14 amino acids. This receptor was taken from an elderly woman with active or convalescent COVID-19. The chain uses TRBV7-2 and TRBJ2-1; D is perhaps TRBD1 (6 bases). Input material: peripheral blood. In nucleotides, the CDR3 is TGTGCCAGCAGCTCCTCACAGGGATTCCATGAGCAGTTCTTC. It specifies CASSSSQGFHEQFF.